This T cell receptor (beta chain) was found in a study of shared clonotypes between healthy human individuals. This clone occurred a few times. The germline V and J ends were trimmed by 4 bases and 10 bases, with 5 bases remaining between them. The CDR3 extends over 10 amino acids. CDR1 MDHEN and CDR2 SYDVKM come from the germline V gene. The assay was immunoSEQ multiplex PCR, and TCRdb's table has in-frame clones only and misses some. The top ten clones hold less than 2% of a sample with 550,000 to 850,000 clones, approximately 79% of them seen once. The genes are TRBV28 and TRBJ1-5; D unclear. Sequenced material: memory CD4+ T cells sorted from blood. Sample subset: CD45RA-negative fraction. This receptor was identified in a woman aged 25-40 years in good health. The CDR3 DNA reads TGTGCCAGCAGTTGGGGTCCCCAGCATTTT. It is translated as CASSWGPQHF.